The 26 T cell receptor beta chains below come from one sample, sequenced in a study of siplizumab effects on memory and regulatory T cells. The data were produced by immunoSEQ multiplex PCR, yet TCRdb's version contains in-frame clones alone and is incomplete. The repertoire holds 97,000 or so clones, with 90% to 95% as singletons. Material: CD4+ T cells sorted from blood. These TCRs come from a human donor in good health.

The V call is TRBV5-4, the J call TRBJ2-1; 7 nucleotides agree with TRBD2. Germline CDR1 is SGHNT and CDR2 is YYREEE (reference sequence). After removal of 7 bases from V and 5 bases from J, the junction contained 9 bases not matched to a gene. This CDR3 contains 14 residues. The CDR3 sequence is CASFEGLSNNEQFF. The CDR3 coding sequence is TGTGCCAGCTTTGAGGGACTATCTAACAATGAGCAGTTCTTC.

The chain carries TRBV5-4 and TRBJ2-3; 8 bases are shared with TRBD1. J was trimmed by 2 bases and V by 4 bases; bases with no gene match: 9. Germline lookup yields CDR1 SGHNT and CDR2 YYREEE (reference sequence). The CDR3 has 16 amino acids. CDR3: CASSLPGDRYTDTQYF. CDR3 in DNA: TGTGCCAGCAGCCTGCCCGGGGACAGGTACACAGATACGCAGTATTTT.

The chain employs TRBV4-1 and TRBJ2-2; D not certain. CDR1 is MGHRA and CDR2 is YSYEKL in the germline V gene. V lost 1 base, J lost 4 bases, and 7 bases lay in between. CDR3 length: 14 amino acids. This CDR3 reads CASSQVGVTGELFF. The CDR3 nucleotides are TGCGCCAGCAGCCAAGTTGGGGTCACCGGGGAGCTGTTTTTT.

The chain joins TRBV6-6 to TRBJ2-7; D remains unclear. Between the trimmed V and J ends, which lost 6 bases and 2 bases, there was a span of 11 bases. The CDR3 loop spans 13 amino acids. Germline values: CDR1 MNHNY, CDR2 SVGAGI (reference sequence). The CDR3 DNA follows: TGTGCCAGCAGAAGCAATTTCACCTACGAGCAGTACTTC. This sequence encodes CASRSNFTYEQYF.

The chain carries TRBV28 and TRBJ2-7, with D hard to call. Trimming stripped 3 bases from V and 6 bases from J, with 9 bases between. CDR3 size: 12 residues. Looked up from germline, CDR1 is MDHEN and CDR2 is SYDVKM. CDR3 sequence (DNA): TGTGCCAGCAGTTTGTATTCGACCGAGCAGTACTTC. Translating it yields CASSLYSTEQYF.

The J gene is TRBJ2-1, the V gene TRBV11-3, with 13 bases fitting TRBD2. V trimming: 5 bases; J trimming: 9 bases; junction bases outside the gene matches: 7. The germline CDR1 and CDR2 sequences are SGHNT and YENEEA. CDR3 length equals 15 residues. CDR3 amino acids: CASSGRTSGSAEQFF. In DNA, the CDR3 is TGTGCCAGCAGCGGCAGGACTAGCGGGAGTGCTGAGCAGTTCTTC.

The rearrangement links TRBV9 to TRBJ2-6, with 8 bases matching TRBD1. The V gene end was trimmed by 3 bases and the J gene end by 3 bases; junction bases not matched to a gene: 14. CDR1 and CDR2 from the germline V gene are SGDLS and YYNGEE. The CDR3 is 19 residues long. Here the CDR3 DNA reads TGTGCCAGCAGCGCGGAGTGGACAGGGATTTTGTATGGGGCCAACGTCCTGACTTTC. This codes for CASSAEWTGILYGANVLTF.

V usage is TRBV5-8 and J usage is TRBJ1-5; the match to TRBD1 covers 12 bases. Germline V CDR1 and CDR2: SGHTS, YDEGEE. The trim removed 3 bases at V and 3 bases at J, leaving 7 bases unmatched. The CDR3 is 17 amino acids. In DNA form, the CDR3 reads TGTGCCAGCAGCTCGGGACAGGGGGCCCGAAACAATCAGCCCCAGCATTTT. Its translation: CASSSGQGARNNQPQHF.

The rearrangement links TRBV11-2 to TRBJ2-5; TRBD2 aligns across 8 bases. The V segment lost 7 bases and the J segment 0 bases; nucleotides outside the gene matches: 10. Germline V gene lookup returns CDR1 SGHAT and CDR2 FQNNGV. The length of the CDR3 is 16 residues. As DNA, the CDR3 is TGTGCCAGCACCCAACTAGCGGATTCGTACCAAGAGACCCAGTACTTC. This gives the protein CASTQLADSYQETQYF.

The chain has TRBV9 and TRBJ2-3; 16 nucleotides match TRBD2. V was clipped by 4 bases and J by 4 bases; unmatched bases: 12. Germline V CDR1 and CDR2: SGDLS, YYNGEE. The CDR3 spans 19 residues. The CDR3 DNA reads TGTGCCAGCAGCTTTCGCCCGGGACTAGCGGGAGGGCGGGCAGATACGCAGTATTTT. This sequence encodes CASSFRPGLAGGRADTQYF.

The genes are TRBV5-1 and TRBJ1-4; TRBD1 is a possible D gene (6 bases). The V gene lost 4 bases and the J gene lost 4 bases, with 11 bases spanning the gap. The CDR3 totals 14 residues. The germline CDR1 and CDR2 sequences are SGHRS and YFSETQ. CDR3 in amino acids: CASSLGGLNEKLFF. The CDR3, as DNA: TGCGCCAGCAGCCTTGGGGGCCTTAATGAAAAACTGTTTTTT.

This clone was observed a single time. The chain couples TRBV30 to TRBJ2-2; no clear D gene. This CDR3 is 11 amino acids long. Trimming left V 5 bases short and J 6 bases short, with 7 bases between. Germline lookup yields CDR1 GTSNPN and CDR2 SVGIG (reference sequence). CDR3 protein: CAWALAGELFF. The CDR3 DNA reads TGTGCCTGGGCTCTGGCCGGGGAGCTGTTTTTT.

This clone was recorded once. The V gene is TRBV20-1, the J gene TRBJ1-2; no clear D gene. V was pared by 7 bases and J by 5 bases, with 8 bases between. The CDR3 totals 10 residues. The V gene's germline CDR1 is DFQATT and CDR2 SNEGSKA (reference sequence). The CDR3, as DNA: TGCAGTGTCAAAGATTATGGCTACACCTTC. The encoded protein is CSVKDYGYTF.

The gene calls are TRBV20-1 and TRBJ1-1; D unresolved. Germline V gives CDR1 DFQATT, CDR2 SNEGSKA (reference sequence). Trimming removed 3 bases at V and 8 bases at J, with 10 bases between. There are 11 residues in the CDR3. This chain's CDR3 is CSARAPGEAFF. The CDR3 bases are TGCAGTGCTAGGGCCCCTGGAGAAGCTTTCTTT.

V and J are TRBV29-1 and TRBJ2-3, with 10 bases fitting TRBD2. Germline V gene sequence: CDR1 SQVTM, CDR2 ANQGSEA. This CDR3 region has 14 residues. With V trimmed by 3 bases and J by 1 base, 1 base remained unmatched. The CDR3: CSVDGTSGTDTQYF. The CDR3 DNA is TGCAGCGTTGACGGGACTAGCGGCACAGATACGCAGTATTTT.

V is TRBV28 and J is TRBJ1-4; D gene ambiguous. Trimming left V 5 bases short and J 8 bases short, with 9 bases between. This CDR3 contains 12 residues. The germline CDR1 and CDR2 sequences are MDHEN and SYDVKM. In DNA form, the CDR3 reads TGTGCCAGCAGTCCTCCGACGGAAAAACTGTTTTTT. Translating it yields CASSPPTEKLFF.

V is TRBV19 and J is TRBJ2-2; D not certain. The germline V and J ends were trimmed by 9 bases and 3 bases, with 8 bases remaining between them. This CDR3 spans 12 amino acids. Germline lookup yields CDR1 LNHDA and CDR2 SQIVND (reference sequence). As DNA, the CDR3 is TGTGCCAGCAAGGGTTACACCGGGGAGCTGTTTTTT. Its protein is CASKGYTGELFF.

A few counts support this clone. The rearrangement links TRBV30 to TRBJ1-5; D call uncertain. The CDR3 has 13 residues. The germline V gene has CDR1 GTSNPN and CDR2 SVGIG (reference sequence). The V and J ends lost 5 bases and 6 bases respectively, with 14 bases between them. CDR3 DNA sequence: TGTGCCTGGGGAACGCGAAATGGTCAGCCCCAGCATTTT. It yields the protein CAWGTRNGQPQHF.

This rearrangement joins TRBV7-9 to TRBJ2-3; no clear D gene. V was cut by 11 bases and J by 1 base, with 10 bases left in between. Germline V gene data show CDR1 as SEHNR and CDR2 as FQNEAQ (reference sequence). The CDR3 extends over 12 amino acids. This chain's CDR3 is CAWSSGTDTQYF. Here the CDR3 DNA reads TGTGCCTGGAGCTCTGGCACAGATACGCAGTATTTT.

The V call is TRBV28, the J call TRBJ1-2; 8 bases line up with TRBD1. After removal of 5 bases from V and 6 bases from J, the junction contained 11 bases not matched to a gene. The CDR3 covers 15 residues. Germline loops: CDR1 MDHEN, CDR2 SYDVKM. The DNA of the CDR3 is TGTGCCAGCAGTCGTAGGGACAGGAGTTCCCATGGCTACACCTTC. Amino acid sequence: CASSRRDRSSHGYTF.

This sequence joins TRBV5-6 and TRBJ1-1; TRBD1 matches at 8 bases. V lost 4 bases to trimming and J lost 1 base; unmatched junction nucleotides: 6. This CDR3 has 15 amino acids. Per germline, CDR1 SGHDT and CDR2 YYEEEE. The CDR3 spells CASSPLDRENTEAFF. The CDR3 region has the DNA TGTGCCAGCAGCCCTTTGGACAGGGAGAACACTGAAGCTTTCTTT.

V gene TRBV7-8 combines with J gene TRBJ2-1, with 12 positions matching TRBD2. The CDR3 is 16 amino acids. Germline CDR1 reads SGHVS; CDR2 reads FQNEAQ. The ends lost 5 bases at V and 5 bases at J; junction bases unmatched: 7. The CDR3 region is CASSTQGLAGNNEQFF. CDR3 bases: TGTGCCAGCAGCACACAGGGACTAGCGGGTAACAATGAGCAGTTCTTC.

The chain is built from TRBV28 and TRBJ2-4; D gene ambiguous. The CDR3 has 15 amino acids. The V end was cut by 4 bases, the J end by 0 bases, with 10 bases between. Germline CDR1 MDHEN, CDR2 SYDVKM. CDR3 sequence reads: CASSSVELAKNIQYF. The CDR3 nucleotides read TGTGCCAGCAGTTCCGTCGAGTTAGCCAAAAACATTCAGTACTTC.

The V and J genes are TRBV7-8 and TRBJ1-1, with 7 positions matching TRBD1. Unmatched junction bases numbered 8, after V lost 3 bases and J lost 4 bases. Per germline, CDR1 SGHVS and CDR2 FQNEAQ. This CDR3 region has 15 residues. The DNA for the CDR3 is TGTGCCAGCAGCTTTCTAGACAGGGTGGGCACTGAAGCTTTCTTT. Protein product: CASSFLDRVGTEAFF. Full variable domain (outside the CDR3, taken from reference TRBV7-8 and TRBJ1-1): GAGVSQSPRYKVAKRGQDVALRCDPISGHVSLFWYQQALGQGPEFLTYFQNEAQLDKSGLPSDRFFAERPEGSVSTLKIQRTQQEDSAVYLCASSFLDRVGTEAFFGQGTRLTVV.

This sequence joins TRBV6-1 and TRBJ2-7; a possible D gene is TRBD2 (6 bases). The CDR3 sequence is 15 residues long. Trimming pared 4 bases from V and 0 bases from J, leaving 13 bases between. Germline-derived CDR1 and CDR2 are MNHNS and SASEGT. CDR3: CASSVTSSHSYEQYF. The CDR3 nucleotides are TGTGCCAGCAGTGTAACTAGCTCCCACTCCTACGAGCAGTACTTC.

The chain recombines TRBV9 with TRBJ2-7; 10 bases fit TRBD2. The J segment lost 3 bases and the V segment lost 3 bases, leaving 3 bases of the junction unmatched. The V gene's germline CDR1 is SGDLS and CDR2 YYNGEE. This CDR3 is built from 14 residues. CDR3 sequence reads: CASSAGLADYEQYF. The CDR3 nucleotides read TGTGCCAGCAGCGCAGGACTAGCGGACTACGAGCAGTACTTC.